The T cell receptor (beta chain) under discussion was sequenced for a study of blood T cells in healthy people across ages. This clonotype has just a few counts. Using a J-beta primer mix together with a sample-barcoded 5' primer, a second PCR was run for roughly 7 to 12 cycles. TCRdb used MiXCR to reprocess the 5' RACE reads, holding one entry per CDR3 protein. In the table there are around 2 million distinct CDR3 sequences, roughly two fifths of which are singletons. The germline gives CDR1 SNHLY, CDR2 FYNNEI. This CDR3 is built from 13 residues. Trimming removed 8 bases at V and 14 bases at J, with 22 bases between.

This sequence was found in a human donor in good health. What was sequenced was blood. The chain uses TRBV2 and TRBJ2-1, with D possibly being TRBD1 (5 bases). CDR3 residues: CASLRSEGVSEFF. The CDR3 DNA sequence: TGTGCCAGCCTTCGATCTGAAGGGGTCAGCGAGTTCTTC.